A selection of T cell receptor beta chains follows, all from one sample in a study of CD4+ T cells in melanoma. Repertoires were generated with immunoSEQ multiplex PCR, while TCRdb's copy carries only in-frame clones and drops some. The sample holds around 6,600 clones, more than 50% seen once. Sample: cells from a culture (not recorded whether cultured in vitro). Every receptor here comes from a human donor with melanoma. Each CDR3 is given with its conserved first and last residue. Each record gives: J gene, clone size, D gene, V gene, CDR3 DNA, CDR3 protein. The D gene is left open where the match is weak. Clone size is stated in some rows and not others, as once, few, many or a class when expanded.

>TRBJ1-1|.|.|TRBV19
TGTGCCACCTCGGGATTTAAGGGCACTGAAGCTTTCTTT
CATSGFKGTEAFF
>TRBJ1-1|.|TRBD1|TRBV7-8
TGTGCCAGCACCTTTCAGACAGGGCGAACTGAAGCTTTCTTT
CASTFQTGRTEAFF
>TRBJ2-4|.|.|TRBV15
TGTGCCACCAGCGCCAGGCATGCCAAAAACATTCAGTACTTC
CATSARHAKNIQYF
>TRBJ1-1|.|.|TRBV30
TGTGCCTCGTCGGACAGCCCCACTGAAGCTTTCTTT
CASSDSPTEAFF
>TRBJ1-2|medium-sized|TRBD1|TRBV2
TGTGCCAGCTGGGGGGACAGGGTAGATGGCTACACCTTC
CASWGDRVDGYTF
>TRBJ1-2|.|TRBD1|TRBV5-1
TGCGCCAGCAGCTCGGAGACAGGGGCCCTGAACTATGGCTACACCTTC
CASSSETGALNYGYTF
>TRBJ1-5|.|TRBD1|TRBV27
TGTGCCAGCAGTCCGCTACAGGGGGCATTCGGCAATCAGCCCCAGCATTTT
CASSPLQGAFGNQPQHF
>TRBJ2-7|.|.|TRBV4-1
TGCGCCAGCAGCCAAGATTGGCAGAGTTCCTACGAGCAGTACTTC
CASSQDWQSSYEQYF
>TRBJ2-3|.|.|TRBV27
TGTGCCAGCAGTTTTCGGGTAGAGACAGATACGCAGTATTTT
CASSFRVETDTQYF
>TRBJ2-2|.|.|TRBV28
TGTGCCAGCAGTTCTAACACCGGGGAGCTGTTTTTT
CASSSNTGELFF
>TRBJ2-7|few|.|TRBV5-5
TGTGCCAGCAGCGGATCTACGGGACTCTCCTACGAGCAGTACTTC
CASSGSTGLSYEQYF
>TRBJ2-2|.|.|TRBV5-8
TGTGCCAGCAGCATTACCCGCGGGGAGCTGTTTTTT
CASSITRGELFF
>TRBJ1-6|.|.|TRBV19
TGTGCCAGTAGTATGAGTGGGTCGGCCGCGGGCTCCTATAATTCACCCCTCCACTTT
CASSMSGSAAGSYNSPLHF
>TRBJ1-2|.|.|TRBV27
TGTGCCAGCAGTTTAGAGGGAGGGATCCGATCTGTTGTTGGCTACACCTTC
CASSLEGGIRSVVGYTF
>TRBJ2-2|.|.|TRBV19
TGTGCCAGTAGCCCCCCGGTCGGGTTTGACGGGGAGCTGTTTTTT
CASSPPVGFDGELFF
>TRBJ2-2|.|.|TRBV7-2
TGTGCCAGCAGCAGAAGCACCGGGGTCATCACCGGGGAGCTGTTTTTT
CASSRSTGVITGELFF
>TRBJ2-7|.|TRBD1|TRBV2
TGTGCCAGCGGAAGAGGCCCCGGGACAGGGGGTTCCTACGAGCAGTACTTC
CASGRGPGTGGSYEQYF
>TRBJ2-1|medium-sized|.|TRBV9
TGTGCCAGCAGCGCGTTAGGGGACTCCTCTAATGAGCAGTTCTTC
CASSALGDSSNEQFF
>TRBJ2-7|.|.|TRBV6-2/TRBV6-3
TGTGCCAGCAGTTACTCAGGGTATGGTGCCTACGAGCAGTACTTC
CASSYSGYGAYEQYF
>TRBJ2-3|.|TRBD1|TRBV5-1
TGCGCCAGCAGCTCACAGGGGGGACCTAGCACAGATACGCAGTATTTT
CASSSQGGPSTDTQYF
>TRBJ2-7|.|.|TRBV4-1
TGCGCCAGCAGCCAAGGACATCTGACCTACGAGCAGTACTTC
CASSQGHLTYEQYF
>TRBJ1-2|.|.|TRBV12-3/TRBV12-4
TGTGCCAGCAGTCGGACTAACTATGGCTACACCTTC
CASSRTNYGYTF
>TRBJ2-3|.|.|TRBV5-1
TGCGCCAGCAGCTTGGCAGGGGGGGATACGCAGTATTTT
CASSLAGGDTQYF
>TRBJ1-2|.|TRBD1|TRBV29-1
TGCAGCGCTGAGACAGGGGGCTCCTATGGCTACACCTTC
CSAETGGSYGYTF
>TRBJ2-1|.|.|TRBV4-2
TGTGCCAGCAGCCAAAGATCCGGGGGAAGCAATGAGCAGTTCTTC
CASSQRSGGSNEQFF
>TRBJ1-2|.|.|TRBV29-1
TGCAGCGTTGAGGTGGGACCCTATGGCTACACCTTC
CSVEVGPYGYTF
>TRBJ2-7|.|.|TRBV7-9
TGTGCCAGCAGCCCCGAGGGGCACGCCTACGAGCAGTACTTC
CASSPEGHAYEQYF
>TRBJ1-2|.|TRBD1|TRBV28
TGTGCCAGCATCAGGGGGACGGCTAACTATGGCTACACCTTC
CASIRGTANYGYTF
>TRBJ2-2|.|.|TRBV5-1
TGCGCCAGCAGCTTGGATGTGGGGACCGGGGAGCTGTTTTTT
CASSLDVGTGELFF
>TRBJ2-1|large|.|TRBV6-5
TGTGCCAGCAGTTACTCGACTGTCTCTAATGAGCAGTTCTTC
CASSYSTVSNEQFF
>TRBJ2-3|.|.|TRBV5-1
TGCGCCAGCAGCTTGGTAGGCACAGATACGCAGTATTTT
CASSLVGTDTQYF
>TRBJ2-5|.|TRBD2|TRBV4-2
TGTGCCAGCAGCCAAAGGACTAGCGGGGGGCGGGCCTCACAAGAGACCCAGTACTTC
CASSQRTSGGRASQETQYF
>TRBJ1-4|.|.|TRBV23-1
TGCGCCAGCAGTCATCCTGGACAGAGAAATGAAAAACTGTTTTTT
CASSHPGQRNEKLFF
>TRBJ1-3|.|.|TRBV5-1
TGCGCCAGCAGCTTGGGAGGGAGCGGCTCTGGAAACACCATATATTTT
CASSLGGSGSGNTIYF
>TRBJ2-1|few|TRBD2|TRBV4-1
TGCGCCAGCAGGCTAGCGGGGGACTACAATGAGCAGTTCTTC
CASRLAGDYNEQFF
>TRBJ2-7|few|TRBD1|TRBV11-2
TGTGCCAGCAGCTGGAGTCCCGGGACAGGGTTGCACGAGCAGTACTTC
CASSWSPGTGLHEQYF
>TRBJ1-2|.|.|TRBV28
TGTGCCAGCAGTTTAGGGACCTTTCTCTATGGCTACACCTTC
CASSLGTFLYGYTF
>TRBJ1-5|.|TRBD1|TRBV19
TGTGCCAGTAGTATCTTGGAGGGGGGACAGGGGAATCAGCCCCAGCATTTT
CASSILEGGQGNQPQHF
>TRBJ1-3|.|.|TRBV5-1
TGCGCCAGCAGCTTGTCCCCCCTAGCCTCGGGCTCTGGAAACACCATATATTTT
CASSLSPLASGSGNTIYF
>TRBJ1-2|.|TRBD1|TRBV3-1/TRBV3-2
TGTGCCAGCAGCCAAGGTTGGACAGGGGATAACTATGGCTACACCTTC
CASSQGWTGDNYGYTF
>TRBJ2-1|.|TRBD1|TRBV11-2
TGTGCCAGCGCTCCAGGGGGCTACAATGAGCAGTTCTTC
CASAPGGYNEQFF
>TRBJ1-5|.|.|TRBV6-2/TRBV6-3
TGTGCCAGCAGTACAACCAGGGCTTTGCCCCAGCATTTT
CASSTTRALPQHF
>TRBJ1-1|medium-sized|.|TRBV6-5
TGTGCCAGCAGTCTTAACCCAGGGACCGCTGAAGCTTTCTTT
CASSLNPGTAEAFF
>TRBJ2-3|medium-sized|.|TRBV12-3/TRBV12-4
TGTGCCAGCAGTCAGCCGGGAGATACGCAGTATTTT
CASSQPGDTQYF
>TRBJ2-1|.|.|TRBV28
TGTGCCAGCAGTTGGGCTAATGAGCAGTTCTTC
CASSWANEQFF
>TRBJ1-2|.|.|TRBV9
TGTGCCAGCACCTCATCGGGGGGTGGTGGCTACACCTTC
CASTSSGGGGYTF
>TRBJ2-1|.|.|TRBV24-1
TGTGCCACCAGTGACCCGGCGGGGAGCTCCTACAATGAGCAGTTCTTC
CATSDPAGSSYNEQFF
>TRBJ2-2|.|.|TRBV24-1
TGTGCCACCAGTGGGTCAGTTGGGCAGCGGAACACCGGGGAGCTGTTTTTT
CATSGSVGQRNTGELFF
>TRBJ1-1|few|.|TRBV29-1
TGCAGCGCTATGGGCGGGGACGGCAACACTGAAGCTTTCTTT
CSAMGGDGNTEAFF
>TRBJ1-1|.|TRBD1|TRBV7-3
TGTGCCAGCAGCCCATCGACAGGGATGAACACTGAAGCTTTCTTT
CASSPSTGMNTEAFF
>TRBJ1-1|.|.|TRBV11-2
TGTGCCAGCAGCTACAGACAGGTGCTTGAAGCTTTCTTT
CASSYRQVLEAFF
>TRBJ1-5|.|.|TRBV7-5
TGTGCCAGAAGACTAGCTCGGACAGGGGTCAATCAGCCCCAGCATTTT
CARRLARTGVNQPQHF
>TRBJ1-1|.|.|TRBV6-6
TGTGCCACCCTTCTGACAGCCAACACTGAAGCTTTCTTT
CATLLTANTEAFF
>TRBJ1-4|once|TRBD1|TRBV18
TGTGCCAGCTCTCCCGGAGGGACAGGCTTGGACGAAAAACTGTTTTTT
CASSPGGTGLDEKLFF
>TRBJ2-7|.|.|TRBV6-2/TRBV6-3
TGTGCCAGCAGTACACCTCGGGACGGCCGATTCTACGAGCAGTACTTC
CASSTPRDGRFYEQYF
>TRBJ2-6|.|.|TRBV6-5
TGTGCCACCGAACGCGGGGGCGACGGGGCCAACGTCCTGACTTTC
CATERGGDGANVLTF
>TRBJ1-4|few|.|TRBV28
TGTGCCAGCAGTCTGGGGGGTGCAACTAATGAAAAACTGTTTTTT
CASSLGGATNEKLFF
>TRBJ2-1|.|.|TRBV2
TGTGCCAGCAGCCCATTATATGAGCAGTTCTTC
CASSPLYEQFF
>TRBJ2-1|.|TRBD1|TRBV5-8
TGTGCCAGCAGCTTGGGGGGACAGGGTTACAATGAGCAGTTCTTC
CASSLGGQGYNEQFF
>TRBJ2-1|few|.|TRBV20-1
TGCAGTGCTAGACCTTACAATGAGCAGTTCTTC
CSARPYNEQFF